This T cell receptor (beta chain) is from a study of PD-1 blockade in classical Hodgkin lymphoma. Study background: Nivolumab dosed at 3 mg/kg went to patients intravenously every 2 weeks.

In the case of this clone: Its antigen is not identified.

Germline lookup yields CDR1 SGHTA and CDR2 FQGNSA. This CDR3 has 15 residues. V lost 0 bases and J lost 4; bases outside the gene matches: 3. Specified time point: cycle 4 day 1 (C4D1), after more than five weeks of nivolumab. Each of the patients experienced relapse following autologous stem cell transplantation, and their brentuximab vedotin exposure differed. The method was immunoSEQ multiplex PCR; TCRdb's version includes in-frame clones alone and lacks a portion of them. The repertoire consists of 75,000 to 95,000 clones, with about 83% occurring once and the leading ten covering more than 15%. Overall study results and limits: Whoever responded completely had baseline diversity much like that seen in newly diagnosed patients. At C4D1, TCR diversity had climbed significantly for CD4+ cells, though not for CD8+ cells.

The source is a human donor with classical Hodgkin lymphoma. This chain joins TRBV7-2 and TRBJ1-2; 9 bases match TRBD1. This specimen consisted of peripheral blood mononuclear cells (PBMCs), obtained before the fourth cycle of nivolumab. This CDR3 is CASSLADRGGYGYTF. The CDR3 DNA sequence: TGTGCCAGCAGCTTAGCCGACAGGGGGGGCTATGGCTACACCTTC.